One and the same sample provided the 28 T cell receptor beta chains below, sequenced in a study of cytomegalovirus exposure and HLA in healthy donors. The primer mix had 60 Vbeta and 13 Jbeta primers. Profiled with immunoSEQ multiplex PCR; TCRdb holds only in-frame clones, not every one. Here the sample spans tens of thousands of clones, around 72% being singletons. The sequenced sample was PBMCs. All receptors come from a middle-aged woman in good health and CMV-seropositive.

This clone was detected ten times or more. The chain uses TRBV2 and TRBJ2-1, with 8 bases aligning to TRBD2. Per the germline V gene, CDR1 is SNHLY and CDR2 is FYNNEI. V was pared by 6 bases and J by 12 bases, with 4 bases of the junction left unmatched. This CDR3 comprises 11 residues. The CDR3 DNA reads TGTGCCAGCAGCGGGGGGGCCCGGCAGTTCTTC. It translates to CASSGGARQFF.

Only a few counts were recorded for this clone. The chain has TRBV7-9 and TRBJ1-2; possible D gene TRBD1, 5 bases. CDR3 size: 13 residues. Trimming shortened V by 5 bases and J by 8 bases, and 15 bases separated the two germline ends. In germline, CDR1 is SEHNR, CDR2 FQNEAQ (reference sequence). The DNA of the CDR3 is TGTGCCAGCAGCCCTCCGGGGGTGGGGGGCTACACCTTC. The encoded protein is CASSPPGVGGYTF.

The genes are TRBV2 and TRBJ1-1, with 11 bases lining up with TRBD1. Germline assignment: CDR1 SNHLY and CDR2 FYNNEI. The CDR3 consists of 15 residues. After removal of 3 bases from V and 4 bases from J, the junction contained 4 bases not matched to a gene. CDR3 sequence: CASSEGQGVGTEAFF. DNA of the CDR3: TGTGCCAGCAGTGAGGGACAGGGGGTGGGCACTGAAGCTTTCTTT.

This chain uses TRBV19 with TRBJ1-2, with 9 bases matching TRBD1. The CDR3 has 13 residues. Per the germline V gene, CDR1 is LNHDA and CDR2 is SQIVND (reference sequence). Unmatched junction bases numbered 4, after V lost 4 bases and J lost 7 bases. CDR3 DNA sequence: TGTGCCAGTAGTAAGGACAGGGGTCGTGGCTACACCTTC. This gives the protein CASSKDRGRGYTF.

V gene TRBV2 combines with J gene TRBJ2-5; 16 nucleotides agree with TRBD2. The DNA matches TRBJ2-7 better at its end, which makes the J call doubtful. Germline V lookup: CDR1 SNHLY, CDR2 FYNNEI. This CDR3 has 17 residues. CDR3 in DNA: TGTGCCAGCAGTGGGGGACTAGCGGGGGGGCGAACCAACGAGCAGTACTTC. Encoded protein: CASSGGLAGGRTNEQYF.

The rearrangement joins TRBV5-1 to TRBJ1-1, with TRBD1 matching over 7 bases. The CDR3 runs to 17 residues. V was pared by 2 bases and J by 0 bases, with 10 bases of the junction left unmatched. Germline V gene data show CDR1 as SGHRS and CDR2 as YFSETQ. In DNA form, the CDR3 reads TGCGCCAGCAGCTTAAGAGAATTTACAGGGGTGAACACTGAAGCTTTCTTT. As protein: CASSLREFTGVNTEAFF.

There are many counts of this clone. The J gene is TRBJ1-1, the V gene TRBV10-1; no firm D call. CDR1 WNHNN and CDR2 SYGVQD come from the germline V gene (reference sequence). Trimming shortened V by 0 bases and J by 7 bases, and 9 bases separated the two germline ends. The CDR3 extends over 13 amino acids. The CDR3 sequence is CASSESGGVEAFF. CDR3 in DNA: TGCGCCAGCAGTGAGTCGGGTGGAGTTGAAGCTTTCTTT.

DNA of the CDR3: TGTGCCAGTAGTCAACCAACGGGACAGGGGAGCTATGGCTACACCTTC. It yields the protein CASSQPTGQGSYGYTF. The V gene is TRBV19, the J gene TRBJ1-2; the match to TRBD1 covers 10 bases. This CDR3 contains 16 residues. V dropped 5 bases and J dropped 4; count of bases not matched to a gene: 10. The V gene's germline CDR1 is LNHDA and CDR2 SQIVND (reference sequence).

V usage is TRBV15 and J usage is TRBJ1-2; tentative D call: TRBD1 (5 bases). V lost 9 bases to trimming and J lost 0 bases, with 23 bases between them. Per the germline V gene, CDR1 is LNHNV and CDR2 is YYDKDF (reference sequence). The CDR3 is 17 amino acids. The DNA for the CDR3 is TGTGCCACAGACAACCCACCGAGGGACTCCCCTAACTATGGCTACACCTTC. Protein: CATDNPPRDSPNYGYTF.

This clone was recorded many times. This chain uses TRBV5-1 with TRBJ2-1; 10 bases fit TRBD2. In germline, CDR1 is SGHRS, CDR2 YFSETQ. V shed 6 bases, J shed 4 bases, and the junction held 7 bases outside the gene matches. CDR3 length: 15 residues. The CDR3 coding sequence is TGCGCCAGCAAAGTTAGCGGGGGGCCTTACAATGAGCAGTTCTTC. Its protein is CASKVSGGPYNEQFF. Full variable domain (rest looked up from reference TRBV5-1 and TRBJ2-1): KAGVTQTPRYLIKTRGQQVTLSCSPISGHRSVSWYQQTPGQGLQFLFEYFSETQRNKGNFPGRFSGRQFSNSRSEMNVSTLELGDSALYLCASKVSGGPYNEQFFGPGTRLTVL.

This clone was counted between two and nine times. The CDR3 bases are TGCGCCAGCAGCTTGGCAGCGGGCGTCCCTCATGAGCAGTTCTTC. Translated, it gives CASSLAAGVPHEQFF. This rearrangement joins TRBV5-1 to TRBJ2-1, with D perhaps TRBD2 (6 bases). Trimming stripped 0 bases from V and 8 bases from J, with 15 bases between. Germline V lookup: CDR1 SGHRS, CDR2 YFSETQ. The CDR3 sequence is 15 residues long.

This clone was seen only a few times. The chain joins TRBV19 to TRBJ1-6, with D uncertain. The germline V gene has CDR1 LNHDA and CDR2 SQIVND (reference sequence). Trimming pared 9 bases from V and 5 bases from J, leaving 11 bases between. The CDR3 extends over 13 amino acids. This CDR3 reads CASRGVDNSPLHF. CDR3 bases: TGTGCCAGCCGGGGAGTAGATAATTCACCCCTCCACTTT.

This clone was counted a few times. The chain recombines TRBV29-1 with TRBJ1-1; 7 bases fit TRBD1. The germline gives CDR1 SQVTM, CDR2 ANQGSEA. The CDR3 is made up of 15 amino acids. The junction had 15 bases not matched to a gene; V was cut back by 7 bases and J by 4 bases. In DNA form, the CDR3 reads TGCAGCGGGAATTCCATCAGGGGGAGAGGCACTGAAGCTTTCTTT. This codes for CSGNSIRGRGTEAFF.

Note on this clone: The sample carries other DNA sequences with the same CDR3. The chain has TRBV5-1 and TRBJ2-3, with 10 nucleotides matching TRBD2. The V and J ends lost 7 bases and 2 bases, in that order; junction bases with no gene match: 10. Germline V gene lookup returns CDR1 SGHRS and CDR2 YFSETQ. This CDR3 is 16 amino acids long. The CDR3 DNA sequence: TGCGCCAGCTCCGGGAATAGCGGGGGGACCACAGATACGCAGTATTTT. Its protein product is CASSGNSGGTTDTQYF.

The chain couples TRBV2 to TRBJ1-4; 9 bases fit TRBD1. J gave up 3 bases and V 6 bases, and 11 bases lay outside the gene matches. The CDR3 length is 17 residues. Germline V gene data show CDR1 as SNHLY and CDR2 as FYNNEI. The DNA for the CDR3 is TGTGCCAGCAGGGACGACAGGGGGAGAGCAGCTAATGAAAAACTGTTTTTT. Translated: CASRDDRGRAANEKLFF. Supplemented by reference TRBV2 and TRBJ1-4, the full variable domain reads EPEVTQTPSHQVTQMGQEVILRCVPISNHLYFYWYRQILGQKVEFLVSFYNNEISEKSEIFDDQFSVERPDGSNFTLKIRSTKLEDSAMYFCASRDDRGRAANEKLFFGSGTQLSVL.

The chain joins TRBV6-5 to TRBJ1-1; possible D gene TRBD1, 5 bases. The CDR3 has 14 residues. V lost 6 bases and J 4 bases, leaving 15 bases between the germline ends. The germline CDR1 and CDR2 sequences are MNHEY and SVGAGI. The DNA of the CDR3 is TGTGCCAGCAGCTTGGACGGGGGAGTCACTGAAGCTTTCTTT. Its protein product is CASSLDGGVTEAFF.

This clone has more than one count but fewer than ten. The rearrangement uses TRBV5-1 and TRBJ2-3; 8 nucleotides align to TRBD1. The CDR3 sequence is 16 residues long. The V gene's germline CDR1 is SGHRS and CDR2 YFSETQ. The V and J ends lost 4 bases and 0 bases, in that order; junction bases with no gene match: 7. CDR3 DNA sequence: TGCGCCAGCAGCGCTGGAGGGACAGGAAGCACAGATACGCAGTATTTT. Amino acid sequence: CASSAGGTGSTDTQYF.

J is TRBJ1-5 and V is TRBV27; 7 bases align to TRBD1. The CDR3 runs to 15 residues. Trimming removed 2 bases from V and 4 bases from J; junction bases left unmatched: 5. Germline V gene sequence: CDR1 MNHEY, CDR2 SMNVEV (reference sequence). The CDR3 here is CASSLGTAINQPQHF. CDR3 DNA: TGTGCCAGCAGTTTAGGGACAGCTATTAATCAGCCCCAGCATTTT.

This clone was seen only once. V is TRBV5-1 and J is TRBJ1-1; no clear D. Trimming left V 0 bases short and J 1 base short, with 7 bases between. The CDR3 spans 14 residues. The germline V gene encodes CDR1 SGHRS and CDR2 YFSETQ. The CDR3: CASSLEQRNTEAFF. In DNA, the CDR3 is TGCGCCAGCAGCTTGGAACAGAGGAACACTGAAGCTTTCTTT.

This chain joins TRBV10-3 and TRBJ2-5, with 11 bases matching TRBD2. After removal of 4 bases from V and 3 bases from J, the junction contained 4 bases not matched to a gene. Germline CDR1 reads ENHRY; CDR2 reads SYGVKD. This CDR3 comprises 15 residues. The CDR3 nucleotides are TGTGCCATCAGTGTTTTAGCGGGGGGGGAAGAGACCCAGTACTTC. Protein sequence: CAISVLAGGEETQYF.

The rearrangement links TRBV7-8 to TRBJ2-7, with TRBD2 matching 11 bases. Looked up from germline, CDR1 is SGHVS and CDR2 is FQNEAQ. The CDR3 covers 16 residues. Trimming cost V 1 base and J 2 bases; bases outside gene matches: 4. CDR3 sequence reads: CASSLGSSGGTYEQYF. CDR3 coding DNA: TGTGCCAGCAGCTTAGGCTCTAGCGGGGGGACCTACGAGCAGTACTTC.

The V call is TRBV28, the J call TRBJ2-7, with D possibly matching TRBD1 (6 bases). Germline-derived CDR1 and CDR2 are MDHEN and SYDVKM. The CDR3 length is 14 residues. V was cut by 7 bases and J by 4 bases, with 17 bases left in between. CDR3 in amino acids: CASNNPGHTYEQYF. CDR3 nucleotide sequence: TGTGCCAGCAATAACCCGGGACATACGTACGAGCAGTACTTC. Looking up the rest from reference TRBV28 and TRBJ2-7 gives the full variable domain: DVKVTQSSRYLVKRTGEKVFLECVQDMDHENMFWYRQDPGLGLRLIYFSYDVKMKEKGDIPEGYSVSREKKERFSLILESASTNQTSMYLCASNNPGHTYEQYFGPGTRLTVT.

V and J are TRBV7-8 and TRBJ1-5; D remains unclear. Trimming stripped 8 bases from V and 2 bases from J, with 10 bases between. Germline loops: CDR1 SGHVS, CDR2 FQNEAQ. This CDR3 region has 13 residues. The CDR3 DNA is TGTGCCAGCGAGGGATCCGGCAATCAGCCCCAGCATTTT. As protein: CASEGSGNQPQHF.

This clone was seen a handful of times. The chain uses TRBV19 and TRBJ1-1; TRBD1 is a possible D gene (6 bases). The germline CDR1 and CDR2 sequences are LNHDA and SQIVND (reference sequence). The CDR3 extends over 16 amino acids. The ends were cut back, 6 bases at V and 3 bases at J, with 20 bases in the middle. CDR3 sequence reads: CASRLIGTQADTEAFF. In DNA form, the CDR3 reads TGTGCCAGTAGATTAATAGGGACACAAGCGGACACTGAAGCTTTCTTT.

This clone turned up a few times. The gene calls are TRBV29-1 and TRBJ1-1, with 9 nucleotides matching TRBD1. The CDR3 has 15 amino acids. Germline loops: CDR1 SQVTM, CDR2 ANQGSEA. The V segment lost 3 bases and the J segment 0 bases; nucleotides outside the gene matches: 5. The CDR3 protein is CSVDGTGTMNTEAFF. For the CDR3, the DNA is TGCAGCGTTGATGGGACAGGGACCATGAACACTGAAGCTTTCTTT.

V usage is TRBV7-9 and J usage is TRBJ1-4; D not resolved. The ends were cut back, 2 bases at V and 7 bases at J, with 11 bases in the middle. The CDR3 runs 14 residues. Looked up from germline, CDR1 is SEHNR and CDR2 is FQNEAQ (reference sequence). This CDR3 reads CASSLFGDSEKLFF. CDR3 DNA sequence: TGTGCCAGCAGCTTATTCGGGGATTCTGAAAAACTGTTTTTT.

J is TRBJ2-5 and V is TRBV7-3, with TRBD1 identical over 7 bases. The V segment lost 0 bases and the J segment 5 bases; nucleotides outside the gene matches: 3. Germline CDR1 reads SGHTA; CDR2 reads FQGTGA. CDR3 length: 14 residues. The CDR3 reads CASSLTGGSETQYF. DNA for the CDR3: TGTGCCAGCAGCTTAACAGGGGGCTCGGAGACCCAGTACTTC.

This clone came up a few times. The rearrangement links TRBV6-6 to TRBJ1-1; a possible D gene is TRBD1 (6 bases). The CDR3 has 16 amino acids. Per the germline V gene, CDR1 is MNHNY and CDR2 is SVGAGI (reference sequence). With 2 bases removed from V and 12 bases from J, the gap between germline ends came to 25 bases. CDR3 in amino acids: CASSYGAGFKAGASFF. DNA of the CDR3: TGTGCCAGCAGTTACGGGGCTGGGTTTAAGGCAGGGGCGTCTTTCTTT.